The clone carrying this T cell receptor (beta chain) is a singleton in its sample. Its antigen is as yet unknown. Only in-frame clones appear in the TCRdb table, and some are missing; sequencing was by immunoSEQ multiplex PCR. The data show approximately 13,000 clones, 65% to 85% seen once. This entry is derived from a study of T cells in tumors after PD-1 blockade. In the study overall: A subset received ongoing vismodegib 150 mg daily alongside anti-PD-1 therapy.

V was trimmed by 4 bases and J by 0 bases, leaving 13 bases between them. The CDR3 has 15 amino acids. CDR1 is SGHRS and CDR2 is YFSETQ in the germline V gene. Regarding the study as a whole: About 41% of tumor TCR clonotypes were also found in blood.

Sequenced material: PBMCs, taken after anti-PD-1 treatment. The TCR originated in a human donor with basal cell carcinoma. The chain combines TRBV5-1 with TRBJ1-1; possibly TRBD1 for D (5 bases). The CDR3 nucleotides read TGCGCCAGCAGCCCAACTGCAGGGATGAACACTGAAGCTTTCTTT. Its translation is CASSPTAGMNTEAFF.